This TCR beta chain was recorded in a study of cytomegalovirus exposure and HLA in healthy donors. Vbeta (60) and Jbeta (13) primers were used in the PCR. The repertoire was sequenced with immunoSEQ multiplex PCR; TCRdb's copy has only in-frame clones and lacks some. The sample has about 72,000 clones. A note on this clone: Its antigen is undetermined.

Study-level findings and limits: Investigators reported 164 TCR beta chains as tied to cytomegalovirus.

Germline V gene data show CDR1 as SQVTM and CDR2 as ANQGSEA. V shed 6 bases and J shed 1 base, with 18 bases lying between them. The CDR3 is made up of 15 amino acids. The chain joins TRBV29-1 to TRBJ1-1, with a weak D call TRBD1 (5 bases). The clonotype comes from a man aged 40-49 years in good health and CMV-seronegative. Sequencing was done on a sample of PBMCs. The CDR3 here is CSVVSSGYGNTEAFF. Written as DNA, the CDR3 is TGCAGCGTCGTTAGTTCAGGGTATGGGAACACTGAAGCTTTCTTT. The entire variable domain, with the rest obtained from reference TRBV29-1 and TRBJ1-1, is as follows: SAVISQKPSRDICQRGTSLTIQCQVDSQVTMMFWYRQQPGQSLTLIATANQGSEATYESGFVIDKFPISRPNLTFSTLTVSNMSPEDSSIYLCSVVSSGYGNTEAFFGQGTRLTVV.